The present T cell receptor (beta chain) was sequenced within a study of blood T cell repertoires in COVID-19. Whole-study context: COVID-19 samples collected from the United States, Italy and Spain covered acute and convalescent phases. PBMCs, B-cell-depleted T cells, or T cells provided the cDNA or gDNA that made up the material.

There are 15 residues in the CDR3. Per germline, CDR1 MNHEY and CDR2 SMNVEV (reference sequence). Trimming pared 3 bases from V and 3 bases from J, leaving 15 bases between. Original handling: Estimated nucleated cell counts came from reference gene primer amplification. Here immunoSEQ multiplex PCR was the method, and the copy in TCRdb shows in-frame clones only, minus some. V, J and clone size were drawn from that table, and D and trimming were deduced from the DNA. The data contain about 320,000 clones, 86% of them singletons. The J gene is TRBJ2-7, the V gene TRBV27; D unclear. The receptor comes from a woman aged 45-65 years with acute or convalescent COVID-19. Material: peripheral blood. In DNA, the CDR3 is TGTGCCAGCAGTTTTATGACTGCCTCCCTCTACGAGCAGTACTTC. Protein: CASSFMTASLYEQYF.